This T cell receptor (beta chain) stems from a study of cytomegalovirus exposure and HLA in healthy donors. Study-level background: Across 350 to 400 genotyped donors, roughly 85% landed in the Caucasian-associated ancestry cluster. Study conclusions and caveats: It is likely that the observed cluster of highly shared sequence variants was a sequencing artifact.

The CDR3 extends over 14 amino acids. Trimming removed 6 bases from V and 7 bases from J, with 18 bases in between. The germline V gene encodes CDR1 MNHNS and CDR2 SASEGT. Concerning this clone: What it binds is not known.

With 60 Vbeta and 13 Jbeta primers, the PCR was carried out. Clones were sequenced by immunoSEQ multiplex PCR, and TCRdb holds only the in-frame ones, with some missing. Altogether 98,000 or so clones are present, roughly 82% being singletons, with the ten largest covering roughly 7.7%. Source material: PBMCs. The chain is built from TRBV6-1 and TRBJ1-2; TRBD1 might be the D (5 bases). This TCR derives from a human donor in good health. CDR3 bases: TGTGCCAGCAGCTATGACTCAGGGTCGGCTGGCTACACCTTC. It encodes CASSYDSGSAGYTF.